This paragraph reports one T cell receptor beta chain. The antigen it recognizes is unknown. The data belong to a study of monozygotic twins with inflammatory bowel disease (dated by TCRdb to between 2019 and 2020). The study in broad terms: A total of some 30 monozygotic twin pairs were included in the full study, comprising nine German pairs (four IBD-concordant, five IBD-discordant) and 19 IBD-discordant Danish pairs. Within discordant pairs, disease-associated traits were sought mainly by comparing IBD patients with their genetically identical healthy co-twins. Each individual had, on average, about 151 000 unique TCRalpha sequences and 181 000 unique TCRbeta sequences available for analysis. The paper as a whole reports these results and caveats: IBD patients shared fewer clonotypes with other individuals than healthy twins did, most markedly in patients showing signs of disease activity. Repertoire similarity did not differ between concordant and discordant twins, possibly due to limited statistical power. The results gave no support for a single strong signal or clonotype linked to IBD. Differing immunosuppressive treatments among patients may have added background noise and inter-individual variability to the repertoires. Distinction between different T cell subtypes could not be achieved in the analysis. A decrease in TCRbeta repertoire diversity, as measured by inverse Simpson index, was observed in IBD patients compared with their healthy co-twins.

The CDR3 holds 15 amino acids from the cysteine to the phenylalanine. Only the protein sequence is given. The germline V gene sets CDR1 to SGHTA and CDR2 to FQGTGA. From each donor, a roughly 2.5 ml peripheral blood sample was collected into PAXgene tubes and stored at -80 degrees C. Without T cell sorting, total RNA was isolated from whole blood using the PAXgene blood miRNA kit on an automated QIAcube. Peripheral blood from monozygotic twin pairs who were concordant or discordant for inflammatory bowel disease underwent deep TCRalpha and TCRbeta repertoire profiling using unique molecular barcoding. Smoking habits were recorded for all twin pairs, and each individual was classified as a current, former or never smoker. Receptor libraries were prepared by 5' RACE. Preparation of each TCR library used 3,000 to 3,500 ng of total RNA. For each sample, cDNA synthesis with SMARTScribe reverse transcriptase was split into eight separate reactions. During cDNA synthesis, template switching was used to introduce unique molecular identifiers that contained a 6-nucleotide sample barcode. Amplification of TCRalpha and TCRbeta cDNA involved two nested PCRs of 16 and 9 cycles, and each PCR was followed by bead purification. Before amplification, the cDNA was both treated with uracil DNA-glycosylase and purified with the QIAquick PCR purification kit. In the second PCR, Illumina TruSeq-compatible adapters and sample-specific barcodes were added. Library quality and concentration were assessed using TapeStation and Qubit, and about 4.7 ng of each library was pooled. Pooled libraries were sequenced on an Illumina HiSeq2500 single-index Rapid Run with 2 x 100 bp reads and custom sequencing primers. As for the authors' bioinformatics: UMI-based consensus assembly with MiGEC version 1.2.6 was used to correct PCR and sequencing errors. V(D)J alignment, clonotype assembly and CDR3 extraction were performed with MiXCR version 2.1.1. To normalise gene usage, clonotype sharing and MAIT/NKT TCR abundance, the analysis used the top 1000, 10 000 and 20 000 clonotypes per sample. After downsampling to 27 000 UMIs, diversity was calculated as the inverse Simpson index using the vegan R package. Paired Mann-Whitney U tests on discordant twin pairs were used, with Benjamini-Hochberg multiple-testing correction. TCRdb reprocessed the reads, and each CDR3 protein sequence is entered once, without DNA. V and J calls and clone size were set by TCRdb, not the authors. The table of this sample itemizes approximately 400,000 distinct CDR3 sequences. 2.5% to 3% of the sample is in the top ten clones.

The sequence came from a human donor with ulcerative colitis or Crohn's disease, or a healthy co-twin of an affected twin (not recorded which). The specimen was blood. The sequence joins TRBV7-3 to TRBJ2-1; TCRdb's assignment of TRBD1 cannot be checked, as there is no DNA. The encoded CDR3 is CASSLSTGGYNEQFF.